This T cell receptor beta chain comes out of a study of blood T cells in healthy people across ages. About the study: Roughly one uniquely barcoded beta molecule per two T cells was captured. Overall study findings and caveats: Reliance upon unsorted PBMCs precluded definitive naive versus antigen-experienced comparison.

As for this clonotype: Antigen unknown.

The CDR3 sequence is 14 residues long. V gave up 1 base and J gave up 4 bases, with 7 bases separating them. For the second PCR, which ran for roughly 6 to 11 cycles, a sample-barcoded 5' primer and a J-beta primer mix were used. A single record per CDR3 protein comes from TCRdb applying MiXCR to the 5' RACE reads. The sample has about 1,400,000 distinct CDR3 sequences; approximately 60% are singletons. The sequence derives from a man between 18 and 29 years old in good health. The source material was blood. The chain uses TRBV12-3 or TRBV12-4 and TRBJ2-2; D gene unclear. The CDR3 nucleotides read TGTGCCAGCAGTTTAGACGGACCCACCGGGGAGCTGTTTTTT. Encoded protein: CASSLDGPTGELFF.